These 25 T cell receptor beta chains were sequenced from one sample in a study of cytomegalovirus exposure and HLA in healthy donors. PCR involved 60 Vbeta and 13 Jbeta primers. Clones were read by immunoSEQ multiplex PCR, and TCRdb kept only the in-frame ones, dropping some. The sample holds 170,000 or so clones. The specimen was PBMCs. The receptors shown here come from a man aged 30-40 years in good health and CMV-seronegative.

The chain employs TRBV9 and TRBJ1-4; D is ambiguous. Germline CDR1 and CDR2: SGDLS and YYNGEE. The ends were cut back, 3 bases at V and 11 bases at J, with 17 bases in the middle. The CDR3 is made up of 14 amino acids. CDR3 sequence: CASSGRGSGVKLFF. CDR3 sequence (DNA): TGTGCCAGCAGCGGTAGAGGATCCGGGGTGAAACTGTTTTTT.

The gene calls are TRBV5-1 and TRBJ2-1; D is perhaps TRBD1 (6 bases). Trimming removed 6 bases at V and 3 bases at J, with 16 bases between. CDR1 and CDR2 (germline): SGHRS, YFSETQ. This CDR3 comprises 15 residues. CDR3 bases: TGCGCCAGCAACACACTGACGGACAGCTACAATGAGCAGTTCTTC. It is translated as CASNTLTDSYNEQFF.

The chain carries TRBV7-9 and TRBJ1-5; a weak D match, TRBD1 (6 bases). There are 15 residues in the CDR3. Germline lookup yields CDR1 SEHNR and CDR2 FQNEAQ (reference sequence). V was shortened by 6 bases and J by 5 bases, with 17 bases between the two germline ends. The CDR3 nucleotides read TGTGCCAGCAGTCGTACAGGGTCAAGGGATCAGCCCCAGCATTTT. It specifies CASSRTGSRDQPQHF. Looking up the rest from reference TRBV7-9 and TRBJ1-5 gives the full variable domain: DTGVSQNPRHKITKRGQNVTFRCDPISEHNRLYWYRQTLGQGPEFLTYFQNEAQLEKSRLLSDRFSAERPKGSFSTLEIQRTEQGDSAMYLCASSRTGSRDQPQHFGDGTRLSIL.

In the case of this clone: An end of the junction does not agree with germline; a read error may underlie this. This chain joins TRBV5-1 and TRBJ2-2, with D perhaps TRBD1 (6 bases). The CDR3 contains 14 residues. Germline CDR1 reads SGHRS; CDR2 reads YFSETQ. The CDR3 protein is CAGSLSADSGELFF. The CDR3 nucleotides are TGCGCCGGCAGCTTATCGGCGGACAGCGGGGAGCTGTTTTTT. The full variable domain, with the rest looked up from reference TRBV5-1 and TRBJ2-2, is KAGVTQTPRYLIKTRGQQVTLSCSPISGHRSVSWYQQTPGQGLQFLFEYFSETQRNKGNFPGRFSGRQFSNSRSEMNVSTLELGDSALYLCAGSLSADSGELFFGEGSRLTVL.

The CDR3 nucleotides are TGTGCCAGCAGCACTCCGGGACTAGCGGTTACGGGGGAGCAGTTCTTC. As protein: CASSTPGLAVTGEQFF. The gene calls are TRBV11-2 and TRBJ2-1, with 11 bases fitting TRBD2. Germline CDR1 and CDR2: SGHAT and FQNNGV. The V segment lost 5 bases and the J segment 10 bases; nucleotides outside the gene matches: 13. The CDR3 covers 16 residues.

The chain recombines TRBV5-1 with TRBJ1-2; 7 bases line up with TRBD1. The V and J ends lost 2 bases and 0 bases, in that order; junction bases with no gene match: 7. The CDR3 sequence is 16 residues long. CDR1 and CDR2 from the germline V gene are SGHRS and YFSETQ. The CDR3 DNA reads TGCGCCAGCAGCTTTGACTCCGGGACAGCTAACTATGGCTACACCTTC. Translating gives CASSFDSGTANYGYTF.

The chain has TRBV19 and TRBJ1-5; unclear D gene. The ends were cut back, 9 bases at V and 4 bases at J, with 13 bases in the middle. CDR3 length: 13 amino acids. CDR1 LNHDA and CDR2 SQIVND come from the germline V gene (reference sequence). The CDR3 sequence is CASQGTTNQPQHF. The CDR3 DNA is TGTGCCAGCCAAGGAACGACTAATCAGCCCCAGCATTTT.

Notes on this clone: Within the sample, other DNA sequences also encode this same CDR3. The CDR3 loop reads CASSPPAGSTDTQYF. The CDR3, as DNA: TGTGCCAGCTCACCACCAGCGGGTAGCACAGATACGCAGTATTTT. The J gene is TRBJ2-3, the V gene TRBV18; D is possibly TRBD2 (6 bases). The CDR3 loop spans 15 amino acids. The ends were cut back, 0 bases at V and 0 bases at J, with 7 bases in the middle. Germline assignment: CDR1 KGHSH and CDR2 LQKENI.

The chain employs TRBV4-2 and TRBJ1-5; D remains unclear. The V gene's germline CDR1 is LGHNA and CDR2 YNFKEQ. The V end lost 3 bases, the J end lost 7 bases, and 10 bases lay between the germline ends. The length of the CDR3 is 13 residues. As DNA, the CDR3 is TGTGCCAGCAGCCATGGGTGGAGGCAGCCCCAGCATTTT. Protein sequence: CASSHGWRQPQHF.

The rearrangement joins TRBV10-3 to TRBJ1-5, with D perhaps matching TRBD1 (6 bases). This CDR3 contains 14 residues. V was shortened by 2 bases and J by 8 bases, with 13 bases between the two germline ends. Germline CDR1 is ENHRY and CDR2 is SYGVKD. This CDR3 is CAISEGAGEEPQHF. The CDR3 DNA reads TGTGCCATCAGTGAGGGTGCAGGGGAAGAGCCCCAGCATTTT.

The chain joins TRBV28 to TRBJ1-5, with TRBD1 matching over 7 bases. Germline V gene sequence: CDR1 MDHEN, CDR2 SYDVKM. CDR3 size: 15 residues. Trimming removed 1 base from V and 7 bases from J; junction bases left unmatched: 7. The CDR3: CASSLSGQEGQPQHF. The CDR3 DNA reads as TGTGCCAGCAGTTTATCCGGACAGGAAGGGCAGCCCCAGCATTTT.

The chain links TRBV28 to TRBJ2-7, with D tentatively TRBD2 (6 bases). This CDR3 has 15 amino acids. The V and J ends lost 7 bases and 0 bases respectively, with 16 bases between them. Germline CDR1 is MDHEN and CDR2 is SYDVKM. The CDR3 DNA sequence: TGTGCCAGCAACCAACCGGGACTTAGCTCCTACGAGCAGTACTTC. It translates to CASNQPGLSSYEQYF.

The chain recombines TRBV7-9 with TRBJ1-1; 9 bases line up with TRBD1. The CDR3 totals 16 residues. Germline CDR1 and CDR2: SEHNR and FQNEAQ (reference sequence). J lost 3 bases, V lost 3 bases, and 8 bases had no gene match. CDR3 residues: CASSFTSGTGHTEAFF. The CDR3 bases are TGTGCCAGCAGCTTCACATCCGGGACAGGGCACACTGAAGCTTTCTTT.

The rearrangement uses TRBV5-1 and TRBJ2-7; 11 nucleotides align to TRBD2. The CDR3 runs to 13 residues. Trimming removed 5 bases from V and 5 bases from J; junction bases left unmatched: 3. The V gene's germline CDR1 is SGHRS and CDR2 YFSETQ. The CDR3 region is CASRTSGSHEQYF. The CDR3 DNA sequence: TGCGCCAGCAGAACTAGCGGGAGCCACGAGCAGTACTTC.

J is TRBJ2-7 and V is TRBV6-5; D is possibly TRBD2 (6 bases). CDR1 and CDR2 (germline): MNHEY, SVGAGI. This CDR3 has 15 residues. V gave up 0 bases and J gave up 4 bases, with 13 bases separating them. The CDR3 is CASSYSRGGAYEQYF. In DNA form, the CDR3 reads TGTGCCAGCAGTTACTCGCGGGGCGGGGCATACGAGCAGTACTTC.

The CDR3: CASSRDREDTQYF. The CDR3 DNA is TGTGCCAGCAGCAGGGACAGGGAAGATACGCAGTATTTT. The chain joins TRBV5-4 to TRBJ2-3, with 9 bases lining up with TRBD1. CDR1 is SGHNT and CDR2 is YYREEE in the germline V gene (reference sequence). CDR3 length: 13 amino acids. With 4 bases clipped from V and 5 bases from J, the junction kept 2 bases outside the gene matches.

The rearrangement uses TRBV4-1 and TRBJ2-2; D might be TRBD2 (6 bases). The V gene's germline CDR1 is MGHRA and CDR2 YSYEKL. The CDR3 has 16 amino acids. V was cut by 0 bases and J by 1 base, with 9 bases left in between. CDR3 nucleotides: TGCGCCAGCAGCCAAGATCCCGGGAGGAACACCGGGGAGCTGTTTTTT. It yields the protein CASSQDPGRNTGELFF.

The chain uses TRBV29-1 and TRBJ2-1; D may be TRBD1 (5 bases). Between the trimmed V and J ends, which lost 3 bases and 10 bases, there was a span of 7 bases. The CDR3 is made up of 10 amino acids. The germline CDR1 and CDR2 sequences are SQVTM and ANQGSEA. The CDR3 spells CSVDSGEQFF. CDR3 sequence (DNA): TGCAGCGTTGATTCAGGGGAGCAGTTCTTC.

Remarks on this clone: The sample contains more than one DNA sequence encoding this CDR3. This chain uses TRBV11-2 with TRBJ2-7; 10 nucleotides match TRBD1. V gave up 1 base and J gave up 4 bases; unmatched junction bases: 4. The germline V gene encodes CDR1 SGHAT and CDR2 FQNNGV. The CDR3 has 15 amino acids. CDR3 in DNA: TGTGCCAGCAGCTTAGCCGGGACAGGGGCGTACGAGCAGTACTTC. This sequence encodes CASSLAGTGAYEQYF.

This chain connects TRBV7-9 to TRBJ1-2; possible D gene TRBD1, 5 bases. The CDR3 has 11 amino acids. Trimming removed 8 bases at V and 8 bases at J, with 12 bases between. CDR1 and CDR2 (germline): SEHNR, FQNEAQ (reference sequence). CDR3: CASGNGGGYTF. Written as DNA, the CDR3 is TGTGCCAGCGGCAACGGGGGGGGCTACACCTTC.

The V gene is TRBV25-1, the J gene TRBJ2-2; D unresolved. The V end was cut by 2 bases, the J end by 3 bases, with 7 bases between. CDR1 and CDR2 from the germline V gene are MGHDK and SYGVNS. The CDR3 length is 14 residues. The chain's CDR3 is CASSEGPYTGELFF. CDR3 DNA sequence: TGTGCCAGCAGTGAAGGGCCCTACACCGGGGAGCTGTTTTTT.

J is TRBJ2-7 and V is TRBV11-2; 9 positions agree with TRBD2. The ends lost 5 bases at V and 3 bases at J; junction bases unmatched: 5. Germline V gives CDR1 SGHAT, CDR2 FQNNGV. The CDR3 loop spans 14 amino acids. CDR3 sequence: CASSPTSGIYEQYF. The CDR3 DNA is TGTGCCAGCAGCCCGACTAGCGGTATCTACGAGCAGTACTTC.

The chain is built from TRBV15 and TRBJ2-1, with D perhaps TRBD1 (5 bases). CDR1 LNHNV and CDR2 YYDKDF come from the germline V gene (reference sequence). The V end was cut by 1 base, the J end by 9 bases, with 10 bases between. The CDR3 totals 13 residues. CDR3 in amino acids: CATSRGAQGEQFF. As DNA, the CDR3 is TGTGCCACCAGCAGAGGAGCCCAGGGTGAGCAGTTCTTC.

CDR3 sequence: CASRQDAWREYYNEQFF. The CDR3 DNA is TGTGCCAGCAGACAAGATGCATGGCGGGAGTACTACAATGAGCAGTTCTTC. The chain employs TRBV5-6 and TRBJ2-1; 7 nucleotides match TRBD2. This CDR3 has 17 amino acids. V dropped 5 bases and J dropped 3; count of bases not matched to a gene: 14. Germline loops: CDR1 SGHDT, CDR2 YYEEEE.

V gene TRBV5-1 combines with J gene TRBJ1-4; 7 bases agree with TRBD1. Trimming removed 0 bases from V and 7 bases from J; junction bases left unmatched: 3. Germline lookup yields CDR1 SGHRS and CDR2 YFSETQ. The CDR3 spans 14 residues. The CDR3 region has the DNA TGCGCCAGCAGCTTGGGCAGGGGGGTTGAAAAACTGTTTTTT. Its protein is CASSLGRGVEKLFF.